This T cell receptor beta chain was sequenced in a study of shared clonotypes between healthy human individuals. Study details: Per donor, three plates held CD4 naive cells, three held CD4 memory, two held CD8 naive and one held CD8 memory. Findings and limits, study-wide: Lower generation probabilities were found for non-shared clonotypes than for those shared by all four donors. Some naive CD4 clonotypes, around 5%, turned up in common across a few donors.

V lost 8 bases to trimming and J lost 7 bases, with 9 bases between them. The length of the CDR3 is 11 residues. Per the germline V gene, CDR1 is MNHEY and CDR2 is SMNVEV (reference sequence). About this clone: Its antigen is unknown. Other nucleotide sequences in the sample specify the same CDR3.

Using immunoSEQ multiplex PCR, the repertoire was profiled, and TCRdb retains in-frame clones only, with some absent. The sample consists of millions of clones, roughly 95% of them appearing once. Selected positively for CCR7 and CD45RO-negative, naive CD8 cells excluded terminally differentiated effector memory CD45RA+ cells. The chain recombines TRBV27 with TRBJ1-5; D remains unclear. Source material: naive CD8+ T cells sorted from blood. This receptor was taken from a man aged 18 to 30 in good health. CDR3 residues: CASGSRQPQHF. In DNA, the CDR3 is TGTGCCAGCGGGTCCAGGCAGCCCCAGCATTTT.